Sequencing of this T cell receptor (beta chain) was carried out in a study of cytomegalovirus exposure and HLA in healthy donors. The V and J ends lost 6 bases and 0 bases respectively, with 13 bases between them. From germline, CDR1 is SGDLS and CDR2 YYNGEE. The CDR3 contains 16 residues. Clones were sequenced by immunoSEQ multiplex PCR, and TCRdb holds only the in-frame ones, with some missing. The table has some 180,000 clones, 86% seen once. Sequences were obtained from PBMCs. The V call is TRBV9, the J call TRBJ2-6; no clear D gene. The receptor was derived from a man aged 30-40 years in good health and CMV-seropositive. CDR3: CASTSSSGSGANVLTF. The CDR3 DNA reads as TGTGCCAGCACCTCCTCGTCGGGCTCTGGGGCCAACGTCCTGACTTTC. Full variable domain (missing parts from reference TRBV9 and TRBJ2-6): DSGVTQTPKHLITATGQRVTLRCSPRSGDLSVYWYQQSLDQGLQFLIQYYNGEERAKGNILERFSAQQFPDLHSELNLSSLELGDSALYFCASTSSSGSGANVLTFGAGSRLTVL.